Listed below are T cell receptor beta chains from one sample, sequenced in a study of blood T cell repertoires in COVID-19. Clones were sequenced by immunoSEQ multiplex PCR, and TCRdb holds only the in-frame ones, with some missing. The data show approximately 200,000 clones, with over 80% seen just once and over 0.95% held by the top ten. The sample was PBMCs or T cells enriched from blood (not recorded which). The receptor source for this set is a man aged 25 to 45 who had recovered from COVID-19. CDR3s include the opening cysteine and the closing phenylalanine or tryptophan. D genes are given only for firm matches. Clone size is not always given. Where it is, it says once, few, many or a class for expanded clones.

>TRBV28|.|.|TRBJ2-1
CASSLIDSSLVAEQFF
TGTGCCAGCAGTTTAATAGACAGTAGTCTCGTGGCCGAGCAGTTCTTC
>TRBV12-3/TRBV12-4|.|.|TRBJ2-7
CASSRVFREQYF
TGTGCCAGCAGTCGGGTCTTTCGCGAGCAGTACTTC
>TRBV4-2|.|.|TRBJ2-7
CASSHTLVLGDEQYF
TGTGCCAGCAGCCATACACTAGTGCTTGGGGACGAGCAGTACTTC
>TRBV2|.|TRBD1|TRBJ1-1
CASRGNRGRREETEAFF
TGTGCCAGCCGAGGGAACAGGGGGCGCAGAGAAGAGACTGAAGCTTTCTTT
>TRBV30|.|.|TRBJ2-7
CAWRRTEIYEQYF
TGTGCCTGGAGGCGGACAGAGATCTACGAGCAGTACTTC
>TRBV7-9|.|.|TRBJ2-1
CASSLGRDRMNEQFF
TGTGCCAGCAGCTTAGGCAGGGATAGAATGAATGAGCAGTTCTTC
>TRBV6-5|.|TRBD2|TRBJ2-7
CASSSLAGAREQYF
TGTGCCAGCAGCTCCCTAGCGGGGGCTCGCGAGCAGTACTTC
>TRBV6-5|few|.|TRBJ1-2
CASTNLEGYTF
TGTGCCAGCACAAACCTTGAGGGCTACACCTTC
>TRBV2|.|.|TRBJ1-4
CASSPAPKGEKLFF
TGTGCCAGCAGTCCAGCTCCTAAGGGGGAAAAACTGTTTTTT
>TRBV23-1|.|TRBD1|TRBJ1-3
CASSQSGQGSGNTIYF
TGCGCCAGCAGTCAATCGGGACAGGGATCTGGAAACACCATATATTTT
>TRBV5-1|.|TRBD1|TRBJ2-7
CASSLARTGGRYEQYF
TGCGCCAGCAGCTTGGCCCGGACAGGGGGACGCTACGAGCAGTACTTC
>TRBV28|.|TRBD1|TRBJ2-5
CASSPDLSGGRVETQYF
TGTGCCAGCAGCCCCGATTTATCAGGGGGCCGGGTAGAGACCCAGTACTTC
>TRBV6-5|.|.|TRBJ2-7
CASSYSGFGSYEQYF
TGTGCCAGCAGTTATTCGGGATTCGGGTCCTACGAGCAGTACTTC
>TRBV11-2|once|TRBD1|TRBJ2-1
CASSRTGDNEQFF
TGTGCCAGCAGCCGAACAGGGGACAATGAGCAGTTCTTC
>TRBV6-1|.|TRBD2|TRBJ2-6
CASSEFGRASGANVLTF
TGTGCCAGCAGTGAGTTCGGGAGGGCCTCAGGGGCCAACGTCCTGACTTTC
>TRBV3-1/TRBV3-2|.|TRBD1|TRBJ1-2
CASSQDLGGQGIYGYTF
TGTGCCAGCAGCCAAGATTTAGGGGGACAGGGAATCTATGGCTACACCTTC
>TRBV6-5|once|TRBD2|TRBJ2-7
CASGGTGSGEYEQYF
TGTGCCAGCGGAGGCACGGGTAGCGGGGAATACGAGCAGTACTTC
>TRBV28|.|.|TRBJ2-1
CASSLNNEQFF
TGTGCCAGCAGCCTAAACAATGAGCAGTTCTTC
>TRBV5-1|.|.|TRBJ1-3
CASSLPDSSGNTIYF
TGCGCCAGCAGCTTGCCTGACAGCTCTGGAAACACCATATATTTT
>TRBV6-5|.|.|TRBJ1-6
CASSYSTGSNSPLHF
TGTGCCAGCAGTTACTCTACAGGGTCGAATTCACCCCTCCACTTT
>TRBV18|.|.|TRBJ2-2
CASSPISWNTGELFF
TGTGCCAGCTCACCAATCTCCTGGAACACCGGGGAGCTGTTTTTT
>TRBV28|few|.|TRBJ2-1
CASSRIPNEQFF
TGTGCCAGCAGCCGTATCCCCAATGAGCAGTTCTTC
>TRBV19|once|TRBD1|TRBJ1-5
CASSILFYRTGLSQPQHF
TGTGCCAGTAGTATCTTATTCTATAGGACAGGGTTGAGTCAGCCCCAGCATTTT
>TRBV7-6|.|.|TRBJ2-7
CASSKNRVPPYEQYF
TGTGCCAGCAGCAAAAACAGGGTCCCCCCCTACGAGCAGTACTTC
>TRBV24-1|.|TRBD2|TRBJ2-1
CATSDLTSGGLEQFF
TGTGCCACCAGTGATTTAACTAGCGGGGGCCTCGAGCAGTTCTTC
>TRBV30|.|.|TRBJ1-6
CAWSPQGFYNSPLHF
TGTGCCTGGAGTCCACAGGGTTTCTATAATTCACCCCTCCACTTT
>TRBV30|.|.|TRBJ1-1
CAWSFSNTEAFF
TGTGCCTGGAGTTTCTCTAACACTGAAGCTTTCTTT
>TRBV7-8|.|.|TRBJ2-3
CASSLGRLPTSTDTQYF
TGTGCCAGCAGCTTGGGCAGACTACCTACTAGCACAGATACGCAGTATTTT
>TRBV2|.|.|TRBJ2-3
CASRAWASTDTQYF
TGTGCCAGCAGGGCGTGGGCTAGCACAGATACGCAGTATTTT
>TRBV12-3/TRBV12-4|.|.|TRBJ1-2
CASSKGRDYGYTF
TGTGCCAGCAGTAAAGGTCGGGACTATGGCTACACCTTC
>TRBV12-3/TRBV12-4|.|TRBD1|TRBJ1-2
CASDRDGDGYTF
TGTGCCAGCGACAGGGATGGGGATGGCTACACCTTC
>TRBV6-2/TRBV6-3|.|TRBD1|TRBJ2-5
CASSYSTGSETQYF
TGTGCCAGCAGTTACTCGACAGGGTCAGAGACCCAGTACTTC
>TRBV7-6|.|TRBD2|TRBJ2-1
CASSSGGTYNEQFF
TGTGCCAGCAGTAGCGGGGGAACTTACAATGAGCAGTTCTTC
>TRBV6-5|.|.|TRBJ2-1
CASGDWGGGHEQFF
TGTGCCAGCGGAGACTGGGGAGGGGGACATGAGCAGTTCTTC
>TRBV13|.|TRBD2|TRBJ2-5
CASSSRTSGGETQYF
TGTGCCAGCAGCTCAAGGACTAGCGGGGGGGAGACCCAGTACTTC
>TRBV18|once|.|TRBJ1-1
CASSPLGLPEAFF
TGTGCCAGCTCACCGCTCGGGTTGCCTGAAGCTTTCTTT
>TRBV5-8|.|.|TRBJ1-1
CASSFRVQTEAFF
TGTGCCAGCAGCTTCAGGGTCCAGACTGAAGCTTTCTTT
>TRBV5-4|.|.|TRBJ1-1
CASSLRGPAEAFF
TGTGCCAGCAGCTTGAGAGGGCCGGCTGAAGCTTTCTTT
>TRBV30|.|.|TRBJ1-5
CAWSLAGSSNQPQHF
TGTGCCTGGAGTCTGGCAGGGTCATCGAATCAGCCCCAGCATTTT
>TRBV29-1|.|TRBD1|TRBJ2-3
CSARTGVGTDTQYF
TGCAGCGCCCGGACAGGGGTTGGCACAGATACGCAGTATTTT
>TRBV19|.|TRBD1|TRBJ1-1
CASSRRLDRELMNTEAFF
TGTGCCAGTAGTAGGCGCCTGGACAGGGAACTTATGAACACTGAAGCTTTCTTT
>TRBV5-1|.|.|TRBJ1-6
CASSPLDIYNSPLHF
TGCGCCAGCAGTCCTTTAGACATTTATAATTCACCCCTCCACTTT
>TRBV24-1|.|.|TRBJ2-1
CATSRPGVNEQFF
TGTGCCACCAGTAGGCCAGGGGTAAATGAGCAGTTCTTC
>TRBV21-1|once|.|TRBJ2-2
CASSKGLNGNTGELFF
TGTGCCAGCAGCAAAGGACTAAATGGGAACACCGGGGAGCTGTTTTTT
>TRBV19|.|TRBD2|TRBJ2-1
CASSIWGTRDKEQFF
TGTGCCAGTAGTATATGGGGGACTAGGGATAAGGAGCAGTTCTTC
>TRBV7-2|.|TRBD2|TRBJ2-1
CASSAGTTNEQFF
TGTGCCAGCAGCGCCGGGACTACCAATGAGCAGTTCTTC
>TRBV3-1/TRBV3-2|.|.|TRBJ2-3
CASSPRGLAGKGDTQYF
TGTGCCAGCAGCCCCAGAGGCCTGGCGGGGAAGGGGGATACGCAGTATTTT